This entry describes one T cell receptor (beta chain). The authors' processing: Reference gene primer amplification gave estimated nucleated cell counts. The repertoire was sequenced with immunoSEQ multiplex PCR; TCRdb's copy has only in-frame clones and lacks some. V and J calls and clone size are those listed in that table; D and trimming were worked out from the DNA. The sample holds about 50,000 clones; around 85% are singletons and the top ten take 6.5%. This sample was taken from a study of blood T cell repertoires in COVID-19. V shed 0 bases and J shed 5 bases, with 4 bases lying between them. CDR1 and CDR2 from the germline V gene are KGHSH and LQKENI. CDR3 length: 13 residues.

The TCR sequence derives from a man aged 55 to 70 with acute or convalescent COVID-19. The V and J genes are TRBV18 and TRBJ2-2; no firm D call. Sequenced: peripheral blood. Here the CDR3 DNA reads TGTGCCAGCTCACCACCGAGTACCGGGGAGCTGTTTTTT. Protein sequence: CASSPPSTGELFF.